This TCR beta chain comes out of a study of T-cell reconstitution after alpha-beta-depleted transplantation in children. Study-wide findings and caveats: Day-60 TCRbeta diversity that was high in some patients was derived from surviving recipient T cells and thymic progenitors. Hyperexpanded clones declined; after one year, newly produced T cells mostly supplied diversity. Expanded graft clones numbering several hundred reportedly gave rise to alpha-beta T cells about two months after transplant.

Preparation of the TCRbeta library involved a method that used unique molecular identifiers. TCRdb processed the PCR reads anew with MiXCR; each CDR3 protein has one entry. The table has about 510,000 distinct CDR3 sequences, about an eighth seen once. This clonotype has a handful of counts. Its antigen is unknown. Germline-derived CDR1 and CDR2 are SQVTM and ANQGSEA. This CDR3 spans 15 amino acids. V lost 1 base to trimming and J lost 4 bases, with 14 bases between them. The sequencing used PBMCs, mostly from graft donor cells, collected 180 days after TCRalphabeta/CD19-depleted stem cell transplant. V usage is TRBV29-1 and J usage is TRBJ2-1; D is possibly TRBD2 (6 bases). The source of this sequence is a female patient aged 2-10 years who had a stem cell transplant for aplastic anemia, so the T cells may come from the graft donor. This chain's CDR3 is CSVEAPGLAYNEQFF. CDR3 nucleotide sequence: TGCAGCGTTGAAGCTCCGGGACTCGCTTACAATGAGCAGTTCTTC.